This T cell receptor beta chain was obtained from a study of blood T cell repertoires in COVID-19. Study details: Samples taken during acute and convalescent COVID-19 were collected in the United States, Italy and Spain. T cells, B-cell-depleted T cells, or PBMCs supplied cDNA or gDNA.

The germline CDR1 and CDR2 sequences are LNHDA and SQIVND (reference sequence). The CDR3 has 14 residues. V lost 1 base and J lost 7, with 10 bases in between. This table comes from immunoSEQ multiplex PCR, and its TCRdb copy is limited to in-frame clones, with some not included. Of 15,000 to 20,000 clones listed, roughly 89% are singletons. The chain couples TRBV19 to TRBJ1-4, with D maybe TRBD1 (6 bases). This sequence originates from a human donor in a cohort sampled during active COVID-19. The sequenced material came from peripheral blood. CDR3 bases: TGTGCCAGTAGTATAGGGACAGCAGCTGAAAAACTGTTTTTT. Encoded protein: CASSIGTAAEKLFF.